This T cell receptor beta chain was found in a study of blood T cell repertoires in COVID-19. The V gene's germline CDR1 is MDHEN and CDR2 SYDVKM. The CDR3 spans 13 residues. The J segment lost 11 bases and the V segment lost 2 bases, leaving 3 bases of the junction unmatched. Participants had their cohort set by participant-reported clinical history. Per the authors' pipeline: The assay estimated nucleated cells by amplifying reference gene primers. Method: immunoSEQ multiplex PCR; TCRdb's copy keeps in-frame clones and lacks some. The V and J calls and clone size come from that table; D and trimming were worked out from the DNA. The sample carries approximately 230,000 clones, roughly nine tenths recorded once.

The TCR originated in a woman younger than 45 with acute COVID-19. The sequenced material came from PBMCs or T cells enriched from blood (not recorded which). The rearrangement uses TRBV28 and TRBJ1-5, with 10 bases aligning to TRBD1. CDR3 nucleotides: TGTGCCAGCAGTTTAGGACAGGGGGGGGCCCAGCATTTT. Protein sequence: CASSLGQGGAQHF.